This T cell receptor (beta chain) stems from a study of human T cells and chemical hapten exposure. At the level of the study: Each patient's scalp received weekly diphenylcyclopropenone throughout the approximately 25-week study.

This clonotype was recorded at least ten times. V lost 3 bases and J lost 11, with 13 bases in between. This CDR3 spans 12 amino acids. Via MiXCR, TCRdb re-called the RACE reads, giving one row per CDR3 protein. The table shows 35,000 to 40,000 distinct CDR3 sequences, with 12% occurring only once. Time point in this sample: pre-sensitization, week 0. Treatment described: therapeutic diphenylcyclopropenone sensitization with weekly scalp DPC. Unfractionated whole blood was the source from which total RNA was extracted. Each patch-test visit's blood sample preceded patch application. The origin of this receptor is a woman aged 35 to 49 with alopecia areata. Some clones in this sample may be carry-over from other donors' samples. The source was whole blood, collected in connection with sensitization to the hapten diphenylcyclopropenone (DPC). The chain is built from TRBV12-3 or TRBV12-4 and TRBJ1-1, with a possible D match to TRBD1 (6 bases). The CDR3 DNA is TGTGCCAGCAGTTTTACACAGGGTTTGGCTTTCTTT. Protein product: CASSFTQGLAFF.